This TCR beta chain was documented in a study of Siglec-9 on CD8 T cells in melanoma. Using immunoSEQ multiplex PCR, the repertoire was profiled, and TCRdb retains in-frame clones only, with some absent. The profile shows 25,000 to 30,000 clones, 80% of them singletons. Study observations and caveats: An effector memory CD8+ T-cell subset seemingly accumulating in melanoma was reportedly marked and regulated by Siglec-9.

A note on this clone: The target antigen is unknown.

The CDR3 consists of 15 residues. Trimming left V 4 bases short and J 3 bases short, with 16 bases between. Germline V CDR1 and CDR2: SEHNR, FQNEAQ (reference sequence). This TCR came from a human donor in good health. The sequenced sample was Siglec-9- CD8+ T cells sorted from blood. The rearrangement links TRBV7-9 to TRBJ2-7; D is unclear. The CDR3 DNA sequence: TGTGCCAGCAGCTCCACCACAGCGCCCAACTACGAGCAGTACTTC. Encoded protein: CASSSTTAPNYEQYF.